Shown below are 5 T cell receptor beta chains from a single sample sequenced in a study of regulatory T cells in long-lasting Graves disease. CDR3-region Arm-PCR and iRepertoire HTBI primers produced the TCR beta libraries. TCRdb reprocessed the multiplex PCR reads with MiXCR, giving one entry per CDR3 protein. The sample includes roughly 400,000 distinct CDR3 sequences, roughly 15% of them seen just once. The time point: newly diagnosed GD, antithyroid drugs for less than 3 months. The authors made the TCR library using RNA they extracted from PBMCs. This sample was also put to use in a study of T cells in Graves' hyperthyroidism and ophthalmopathy.

Source: peripheral blood mononuclear cells (PBMCs), taken at new diagnosis, from a patient treated with antithyroid drugs. These receptors were obtained from a woman aged 18-29 years with Graves disease.

This clonotype turned up a few times. This chain connects TRBV4-1 to TRBJ2-4; D is undetermined. Germline V gives CDR1 MGHRA, CDR2 YSYEKL. V was pared by 1 base and J by 8 bases, with 12 bases between. The CDR3 runs 14 residues. The CDR3: CASSQGFWPDIQYF. As DNA, the CDR3 is TGCGCCAGCAGCCAAGGTTTCTGGCCGGACATTCAGTACTTC.

Regarding this clonotype: A much bigger clone sits one base away, suggesting this may be a read error. The chain couples TRBV7-9 to TRBJ2-6; D tentatively fits TRBD1 or TRBD2 (5 bases each). Trimming shortened V by 6 bases and J by 1 base, and 13 bases separated the two germline ends. Per the germline V gene, CDR1 is SEHNR and CDR2 is FQNEAQ (reference sequence). The CDR3 totals 16 residues. The CDR3 region has the DNA TGTGCCAGCAGTGGGGGTGCCGGGTCTGGGGCCAACGTCCTGACTTTC. This encodes CASSGGAGSGANVLTF.

This clonotype was seen repeatedly, ten times or more. The rearrangement joins TRBV7-2 to TRBJ2-3; D might be TRBD1 (6 bases). Trimming removed 1 base at V and 4 bases at J, with 15 bases between. The CDR3 contains 16 residues. CDR1 and CDR2 (germline): SGHTA, FQGNSA. This CDR3 is CASSLGYRVGSDTQYF. The CDR3 DNA is TGTGCCAGCAGCTTAGGTTACAGGGTGGGTTCAGATACGCAGTATTTT.

The table lists this clonotype with many counts. The chain links TRBV12-3 or TRBV12-4 to TRBJ2-7, with 8 bases that match TRBD2. V was pared by 4 bases and J by 3 bases, with 2 bases of the junction left unmatched. The CDR3 is made up of 13 amino acids. In DNA, the CDR3 is TGTGCCAGCAGTTCAAGCGGGAGCTACGAGCAGTACTTC. This codes for CASSSSGSYEQYF.

As DNA, the CDR3 is TGCGCCAGCAGCCAAGAGCTAGCGGGAGCGAATTTGTACAATGAGCAGTTCTTC. Translation gives CASSQELAGANLYNEQFF. The V call is TRBV4-1, the J call TRBJ2-1; 10 positions match TRBD2. The length of the CDR3 is 18 residues. The germline V gene encodes CDR1 MGHRA and CDR2 YSYEKL. V gave up 0 bases and J gave up 4 bases; unmatched junction bases: 9.